The rows below give T cell receptor beta chains drawn from one sample of a study of cytomegalovirus exposure and HLA in healthy donors. Measured with immunoSEQ multiplex PCR; TCRdb has only the in-frame clones, and not every one. The sample lists roughly 160,000 clones; over 70% were seen once. Specimen: PBMCs. These receptors were collected from a woman aged 50 to 60 in good health and CMV-seropositive. CDR3s include the opening cysteine and the closing phenylalanine or tryptophan. Fields, in order: CDR3 protein, CDR3 DNA, D gene, V gene, J gene, clone size. D genes are given only for firm matches. For some rows the clone size is stated as once, few or many, or as a class when expanded; others skip it.

CASSSVTGFEQYF	TGTGCCAGCAGCTCGGTTACAGGGTTCGAGCAGTACTTC	.	TRBV5-8	TRBJ2-7	.
CASSETVPRVNTEAFF	TGTGCCAGCAGTGAGACGGTCCCACGGGTGAACACTGAAGCTTTCTTT	.	TRBV2	TRBJ1-1	few
CASGGDGNTGELFF	TGTGCCTCGGGAGGGGACGGTAACACCGGGGAGCTGTTTTTT	TRBD2	TRBV30	TRBJ2-2	few
CASSLGGGYDTYEQYF	TGTGCCAGCAGCTTAGGTGGGGGCTATGACACCTACGAGCAGTACTTC	.	TRBV7-6	TRBJ2-7	.
CASSAGGNGNEQFF	TGCGCCAGCAGCGCGGGGGGGAATGGTAATGAGCAGTTCTTC	TRBD2	TRBV5-1	TRBJ2-1	.
CASSQQGQNEKLFF	TGCGCCAGCAGCCAACAGGGACAGAATGAAAAACTGTTTTTT	TRBD1	TRBV4-1	TRBJ1-4	.
CASSSLQETQYF	TGCGCCAGCAGCTCCCTTCAAGAGACCCAGTACTTC	.	TRBV5-1	TRBJ2-5	once
CAWSVEGGVSQHF	TGTGCCTGGAGTGTAGAAGGAGGTGTTAGCCAGCATTTT	.	TRBV30	TRBJ1-5	.
CAARTDQYNEQFF	TGTGCCGCAAGGACAGACCAGTACAATGAGCAGTTCTTC	.	TRBV6-1	TRBJ2-1	.
CASSHEGGVRGSYNEQFF	TGTGCCAGCAGCCACGAGGGTGGGGTGAGGGGGTCCTACAATGAGCAGTTCTTC	.	TRBV7-8	TRBJ2-1	.
CASSHGGTYEQYF	TGTGCCAGCAGCCACGGGGGGACCTACGAGCAGTACTTC	TRBD2	TRBV11-3	TRBJ2-7	.
CASSISGSAEKLFF	TGTGCCAGCAGCATCTCAGGGTCTGCCGAAAAACTGTTTTTT	.	TRBV5-6	TRBJ1-4	.
CASSLSSGLAGGGGIDIQYF	TGTGCCAGCAGTTTATCATCGGGACTAGCGGGGGGAGGAGGGATCGACATTCAGTACTTC	TRBD2	TRBV27	TRBJ2-4	.
CASSSMGTTREQYF	TGTGCCAGCAGTTCCATGGGGACAACGCGGGAGCAGTACTTC	.	TRBV28	TRBJ2-7	.
CSVWAPDISYEQYF	TGCAGCGTTTGGGCGCCAGACATCTCCTACGAGCAGTACTTC	.	TRBV29-1	TRBJ2-7	.
CASSRGSPSYEQYF	TGCGCCAGCAGCAGGGGGTCCCCCTCCTACGAGCAGTACTTC	.	TRBV5-1	TRBJ2-7	.
CASSSSGMGETQYF	TGTGCCAGCAGTTCCTCAGGGATGGGGGAGACCCAGTACTTC	.	TRBV28	TRBJ2-5	.
CASSSGEYNEQFF	TGTGCCAGCAGCTCCGGGGAATACAATGAGCAGTTCTTC	.	TRBV7-2	TRBJ2-1	.
CASSLSQGGGEAFF	TGCGCCAGCAGCTTGTCGCAGGGAGGGGGTGAAGCTTTCTTT	.	TRBV5-1	TRBJ1-1	few
CASSLDRGMNQPQHF	TGTGCCAGCAGCTTGGACAGGGGGATGAATCAGCCCCAGCATTTT	TRBD1	TRBV7-9	TRBJ1-5	once
CATSRSRLAGGLTADTQYF	TGTGCCACCAGCAGATCAAGACTAGCGGGGGGGCTTACAGCAGATACGCAGTATTTT	TRBD2	TRBV15	TRBJ2-3	.
CASSSGGSQMRQGGYTF	TGTGCCAGCAGTAGCGGGGGATCGCAGATGAGACAGGGCGGCTACACCTTC	TRBD1	TRBV28	TRBJ1-2	few
CASGRDFYGYTF	TGTGCCAGCGGACGGGACTTTTATGGCTACACCTTC	.	TRBV9	TRBJ1-2	.
CASSLSLGGGLGEQFF	TGTGCCAGCAGCTTGAGCCTAGGCGGGGGGCTCGGTGAGCAGTTCTTC	TRBD2	TRBV5-4	TRBJ2-1	.
CASSLRLAGERTGELFF	TGCGCCAGCAGCTTGCGACTAGCGGGAGAAAGGACCGGGGAGCTGTTTTTT	TRBD2	TRBV5-1	TRBJ2-2	.
CASSLKSGATGELFF	TGTGCCAGCAGCTTAAAGAGCGGAGCCACCGGGGAGCTGTTTTTT	.	TRBV7-2	TRBJ2-2	.
CASSFGQGNTGELFF	TGTGCCAGCAGTTTCGGACAGGGGAACACCGGGGAGCTGTTTTTT	TRBD1	TRBV28	TRBJ2-2	.
CASSPGGTQGYGYTF	TGTGCCAGCAGCCCGGGAGGAACCCAAGGGTATGGCTACACCTTC	.	TRBV11-3	TRBJ1-2	.